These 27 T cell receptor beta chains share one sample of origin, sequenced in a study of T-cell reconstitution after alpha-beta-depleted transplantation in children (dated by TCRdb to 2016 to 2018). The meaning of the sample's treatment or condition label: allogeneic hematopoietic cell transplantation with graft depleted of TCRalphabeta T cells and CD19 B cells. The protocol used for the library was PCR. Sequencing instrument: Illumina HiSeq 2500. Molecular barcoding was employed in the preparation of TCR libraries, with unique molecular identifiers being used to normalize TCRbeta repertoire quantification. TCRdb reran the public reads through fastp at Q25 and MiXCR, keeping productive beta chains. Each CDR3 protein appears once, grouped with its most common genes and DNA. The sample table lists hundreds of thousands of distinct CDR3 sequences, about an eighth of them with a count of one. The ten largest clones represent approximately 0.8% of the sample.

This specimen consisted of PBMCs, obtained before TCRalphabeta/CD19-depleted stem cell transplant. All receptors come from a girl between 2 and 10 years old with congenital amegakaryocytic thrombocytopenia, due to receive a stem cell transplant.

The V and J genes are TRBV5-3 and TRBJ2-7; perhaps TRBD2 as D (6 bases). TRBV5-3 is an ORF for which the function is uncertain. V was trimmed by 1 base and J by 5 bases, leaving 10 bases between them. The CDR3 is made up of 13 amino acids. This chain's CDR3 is CARSLREIHEQYF. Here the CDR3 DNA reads TGTGCCAGAAGCTTGCGGGAGATCCACGAGCAGTACTTC.

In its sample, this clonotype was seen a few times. CDR3 bases: TGTGCCAGCAGCCCTTGGACTAGCGGGAGACGAGAGACCCAGTACTTC. As protein: CASSPWTSGRRETQYF. V and J are TRBV3-1 and TRBJ2-5, with 13 bases identical to TRBD2. V lost 4 bases, J lost 4 bases, and 6 bases stayed unmatched. The CDR3 is 16 residues long. From germline, CDR1 is LGHDT and CDR2 YNNKEL (reference sequence).

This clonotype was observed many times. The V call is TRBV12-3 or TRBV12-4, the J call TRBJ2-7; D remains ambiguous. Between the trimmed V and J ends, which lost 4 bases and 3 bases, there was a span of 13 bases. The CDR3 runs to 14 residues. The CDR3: CASSSSLSYYEQYF. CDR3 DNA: TGTGCCAGCAGTTCCTCGCTCAGCTACTACGAGCAGTACTTC.

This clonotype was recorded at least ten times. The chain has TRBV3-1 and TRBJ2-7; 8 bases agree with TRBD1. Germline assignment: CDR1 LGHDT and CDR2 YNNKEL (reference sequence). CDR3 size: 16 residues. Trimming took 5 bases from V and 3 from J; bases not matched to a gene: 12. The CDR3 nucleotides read TGTGCCAGCAGCACGTGGACAGGGCGCTTAAACTACGAGCAGTACTTC. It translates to CASSTWTGRLNYEQYF.

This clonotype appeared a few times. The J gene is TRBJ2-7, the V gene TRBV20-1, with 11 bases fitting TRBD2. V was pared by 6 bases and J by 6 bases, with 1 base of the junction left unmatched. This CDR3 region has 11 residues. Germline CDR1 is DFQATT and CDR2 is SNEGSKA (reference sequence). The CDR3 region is CSAGTSGEQYF. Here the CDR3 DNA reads TGCAGTGCGGGGACTAGCGGCGAGCAGTACTTC.

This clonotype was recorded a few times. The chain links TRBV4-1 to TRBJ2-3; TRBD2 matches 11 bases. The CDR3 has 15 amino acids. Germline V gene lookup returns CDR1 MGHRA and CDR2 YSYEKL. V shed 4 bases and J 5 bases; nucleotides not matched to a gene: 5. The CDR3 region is CASSLRGTSGDTQYF. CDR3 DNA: TGCGCCAGCAGCCTCCGTGGGACTAGCGGAGATACGCAGTATTTT.

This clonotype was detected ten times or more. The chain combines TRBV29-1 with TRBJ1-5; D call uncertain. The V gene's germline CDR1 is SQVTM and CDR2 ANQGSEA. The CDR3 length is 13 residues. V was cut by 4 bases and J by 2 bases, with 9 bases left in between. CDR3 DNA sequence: TGCAGCGTTGGGGGAGGTGGCAATCAGCCCCAGCATTTT. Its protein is CSVGGGGNQPQHF.

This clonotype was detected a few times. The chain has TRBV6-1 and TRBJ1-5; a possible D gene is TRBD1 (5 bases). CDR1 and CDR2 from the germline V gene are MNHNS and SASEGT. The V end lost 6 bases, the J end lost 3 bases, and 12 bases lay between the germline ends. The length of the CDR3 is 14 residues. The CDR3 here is CASSRDSYNQPQHF. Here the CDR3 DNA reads TGTGCCAGCAGCCGCGACAGCTACAATCAGCCCCAGCATTTT.

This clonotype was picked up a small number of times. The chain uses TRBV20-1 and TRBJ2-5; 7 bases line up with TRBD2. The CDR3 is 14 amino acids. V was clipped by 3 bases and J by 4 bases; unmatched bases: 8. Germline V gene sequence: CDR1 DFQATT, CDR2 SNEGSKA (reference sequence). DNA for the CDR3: TGCAGTGCTAGGGTTGCGGGAGTGCTAGAGACCCAGTACTTC. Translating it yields CSARVAGVLETQYF.

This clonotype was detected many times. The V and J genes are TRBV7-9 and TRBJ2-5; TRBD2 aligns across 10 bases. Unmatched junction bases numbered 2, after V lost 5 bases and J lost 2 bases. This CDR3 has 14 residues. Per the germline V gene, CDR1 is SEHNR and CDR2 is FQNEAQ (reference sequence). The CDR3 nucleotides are TGTGCCAGCAGCGGGACTAGCGAGCAAGAGACCCAGTACTTC. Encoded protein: CASSGTSEQETQYF.

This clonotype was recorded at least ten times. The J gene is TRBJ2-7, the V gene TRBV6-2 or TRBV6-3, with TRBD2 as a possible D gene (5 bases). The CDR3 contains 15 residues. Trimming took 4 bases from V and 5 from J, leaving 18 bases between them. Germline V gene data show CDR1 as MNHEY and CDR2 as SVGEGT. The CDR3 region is CASSFRGLLGNEQYF. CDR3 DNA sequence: TGTGCCAGCAGTTTTCGGGGTCTCCTTGGCAACGAGCAGTACTTC.

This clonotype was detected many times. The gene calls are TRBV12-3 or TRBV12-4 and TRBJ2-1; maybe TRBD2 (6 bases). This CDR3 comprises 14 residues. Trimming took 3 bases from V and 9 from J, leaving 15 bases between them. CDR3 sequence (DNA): TGTGCCAGCAGTTTTTGGACGGGAGATGGTGAGCAGTTCTTC. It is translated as CASSFWTGDGEQFF.

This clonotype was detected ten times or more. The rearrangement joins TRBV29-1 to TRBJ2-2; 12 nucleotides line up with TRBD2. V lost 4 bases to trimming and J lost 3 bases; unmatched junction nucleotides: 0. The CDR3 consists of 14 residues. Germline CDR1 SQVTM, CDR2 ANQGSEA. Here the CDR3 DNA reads TGCAGCGTTGGACTAGCGGGAGACACCGGGGAGCTGTTTTTT. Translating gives CSVGLAGDTGELFF.

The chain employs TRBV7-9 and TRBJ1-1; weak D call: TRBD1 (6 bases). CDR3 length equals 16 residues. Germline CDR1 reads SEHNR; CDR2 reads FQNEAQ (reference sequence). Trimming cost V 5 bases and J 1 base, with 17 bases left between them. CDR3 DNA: TGTGCCAGCAGCCCCCGGGACAAAGCCTCGAACACTGAAGCTTTCTTT. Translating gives CASSPRDKASNTEAFF. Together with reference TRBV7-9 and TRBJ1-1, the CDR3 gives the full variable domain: DTGVSQNPRHKITKRGQNVTFRCDPISEHNRLYWYRQTLGQGPEFLTYFQNEAQLEKSRLLSDRFSAERPKGSFSTLEIQRTEQGDSAMYLCASSPRDKASNTEAFFGQGTRLTVV.

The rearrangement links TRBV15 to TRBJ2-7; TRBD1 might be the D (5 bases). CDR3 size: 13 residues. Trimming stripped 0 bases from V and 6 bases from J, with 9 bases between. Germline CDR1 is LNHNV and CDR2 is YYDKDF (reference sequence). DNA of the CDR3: TGTGCCACCAGCAGAGATTGGGGCGGCGAGCAGTACTTC. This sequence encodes CATSRDWGGEQYF.

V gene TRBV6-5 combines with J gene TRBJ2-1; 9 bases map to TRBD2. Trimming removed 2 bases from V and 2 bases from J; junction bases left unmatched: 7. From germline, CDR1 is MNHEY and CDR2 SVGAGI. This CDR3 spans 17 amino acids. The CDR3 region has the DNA TGTGCCAGCAGTTACGACATTAGCGGGAGAACCTACAATGAGCAGTTCTTC. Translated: CASSYDISGRTYNEQFF.

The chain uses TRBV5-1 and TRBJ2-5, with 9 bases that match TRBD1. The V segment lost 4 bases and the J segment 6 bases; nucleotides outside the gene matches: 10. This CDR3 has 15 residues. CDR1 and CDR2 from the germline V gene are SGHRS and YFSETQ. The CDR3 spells CASSLRDRASQTQYF. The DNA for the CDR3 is TGCGCCAGCAGCCTAAGGGACAGGGCCTCGCAGACCCAGTACTTC.

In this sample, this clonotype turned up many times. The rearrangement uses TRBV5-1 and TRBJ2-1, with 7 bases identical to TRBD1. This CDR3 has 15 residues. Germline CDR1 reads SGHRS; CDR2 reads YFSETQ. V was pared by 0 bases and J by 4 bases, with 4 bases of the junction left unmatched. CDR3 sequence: CASSLVGGSYNEQFF. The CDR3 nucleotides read TGCGCCAGCAGCTTGGTAGGGGGCAGTTACAATGAGCAGTTCTTC. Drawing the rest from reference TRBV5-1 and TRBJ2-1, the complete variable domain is KAGVTQTPRYLIKTRGQQVTLSCSPISGHRSVSWYQQTPGQGLQFLFEYFSETQRNKGNFPGRFSGRQFSNSRSEMNVSTLELGDSALYLCASSLVGGSYNEQFFGPGTRLTVL.

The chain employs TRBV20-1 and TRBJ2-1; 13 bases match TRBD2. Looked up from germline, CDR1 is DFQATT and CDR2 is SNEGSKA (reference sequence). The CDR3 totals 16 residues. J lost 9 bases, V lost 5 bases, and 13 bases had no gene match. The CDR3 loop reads CSAGTSGVRLHGEQFF. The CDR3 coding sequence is TGCAGTGCTGGGACTAGCGGGGTAAGGTTACATGGTGAGCAGTTCTTC.

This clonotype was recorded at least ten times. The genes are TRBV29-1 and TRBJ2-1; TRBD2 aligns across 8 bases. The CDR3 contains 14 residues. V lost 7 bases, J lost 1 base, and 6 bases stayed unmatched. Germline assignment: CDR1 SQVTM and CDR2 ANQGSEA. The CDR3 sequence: CSGNGTRSYNEQFF. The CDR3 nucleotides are TGCAGCGGGAACGGGACTAGATCCTACAATGAGCAGTTCTTC.

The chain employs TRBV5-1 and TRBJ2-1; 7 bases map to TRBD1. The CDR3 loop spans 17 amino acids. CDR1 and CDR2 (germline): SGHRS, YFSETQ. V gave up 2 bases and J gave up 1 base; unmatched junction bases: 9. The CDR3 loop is CASSLKGQGQSYNEQFF. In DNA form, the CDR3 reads TGCGCCAGCAGCTTAAAAGGTCAGGGACAGTCCTACAATGAGCAGTTCTTC.

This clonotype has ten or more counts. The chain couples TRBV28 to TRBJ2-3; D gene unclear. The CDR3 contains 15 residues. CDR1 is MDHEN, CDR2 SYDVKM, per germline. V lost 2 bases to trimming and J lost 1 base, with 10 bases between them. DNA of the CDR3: TGTGCCAGCAGTTTAGATACAGCCCGCACAGATACGCAGTATTTT. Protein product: CASSLDTARTDTQYF.

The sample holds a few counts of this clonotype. CDR3 DNA sequence: TGCAGTGCTAGAGCAACCCCTAGTGGGACACCCTTCCCGGACACTAATGAAAAACTGTTTTTT. It specifies CSARATPSGTPFPDTNEKLFF. The J gene is TRBJ1-4, the V gene TRBV20-1, with D possibly TRBD1 on 6 matching bases. V dropped 1 base and J dropped 2 bases, with 29 bases sitting between them. From germline, CDR1 is DFQATT and CDR2 SNEGSKA (reference sequence). This CDR3 spans 21 amino acids.

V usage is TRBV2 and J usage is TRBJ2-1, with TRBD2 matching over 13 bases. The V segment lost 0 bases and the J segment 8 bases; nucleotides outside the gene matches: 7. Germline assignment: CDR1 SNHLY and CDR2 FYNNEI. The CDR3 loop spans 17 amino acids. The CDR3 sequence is CASSEALSTSGRDEQFF. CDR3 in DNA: TGTGCCAGCAGTGAAGCGCTTTCAACTAGCGGGAGGGATGAGCAGTTCTTC.

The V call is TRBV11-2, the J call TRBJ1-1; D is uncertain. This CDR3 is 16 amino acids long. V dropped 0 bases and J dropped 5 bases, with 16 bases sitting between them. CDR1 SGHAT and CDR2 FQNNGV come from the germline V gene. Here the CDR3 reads CASSLDVGASRTEAFF. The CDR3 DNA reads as TGTGCCAGCAGCTTAGATGTGGGTGCCTCGAGGACTGAAGCTTTCTTT.

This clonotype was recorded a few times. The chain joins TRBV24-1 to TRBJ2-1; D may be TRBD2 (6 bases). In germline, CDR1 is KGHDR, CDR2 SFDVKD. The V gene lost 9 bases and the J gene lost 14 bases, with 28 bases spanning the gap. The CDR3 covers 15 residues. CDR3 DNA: TGTGCCACCGCTACCGGGGGATTCGGTAGCCTGAGAGAGTTCTTC. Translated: CATATGGFGSLREFF.

The CDR3 region is CASSFFGARLELFF. The CDR3 coding sequence is TGTGCCAGCAGTTTTTTCGGGGCCAGGTTGGAACTGTTTTTT. The genes are TRBV12-3 or TRBV12-4 and TRBJ1-4; tentative D call: TRBD1 (5 bases). Trimming left V 3 bases short and J 12 bases short, with 17 bases between. The CDR3 length is 14 residues.